Presented here are 9 T cell receptor beta chains from one specimen sequenced in a study of T cells in Graves' hyperthyroidism and ophthalmopathy. TCR beta CDR3 regions were amplified from RNA transcripts. The TCR CDR3 first-round RT-PCR relied on the HTBI primer set. TCRdb re-derived calls from the multiplex PCR reads in MiXCR, one entry per CDR3 protein. The sample lists around 480,000 distinct CDR3 sequences, around 15% occurring once. The specimen sequenced was blood. These receptors were collected from a young woman with Graves' hyperthyroidism.

The chain links TRBV30 to TRBJ2-5; 8 nucleotides agree with TRBD1. The trim removed 1 base at V and 5 bases at J, leaving 3 bases unmatched. The length of the CDR3 is 13 residues. Germline CDR1 is GTSNPN and CDR2 is SVGIG (reference sequence). The CDR3, as DNA: TGTGCCTGGAGTGGAGGACAGGGCGAGACCCAGTACTTC. Translated, it gives CAWSGGQGETQYF. Complete variable domain (other parts from reference TRBV30 and TRBJ2-5): SQTIHQWPATLVQPVGSPLSLECTVEGTSNPNLYWYRQAAGRGLQLLFYSVGIGQISSEVPQNLSASRPQDRQFILSSKKLLLSDSGFYLCAWSGGQGETQYFGPGTRLLVL.

This clonotype came up many times. The chain recombines TRBV25-1 with TRBJ2-5, with 9 bases fitting TRBD2. Per germline, CDR1 MGHDK and CDR2 SYGVNS. There are 15 residues in the CDR3. V lost 8 bases, J lost 4 bases, and 11 bases stayed unmatched. The CDR3 loop is CASSAGGRGRETQYF. CDR3 in DNA: TGTGCCAGCTCGGCGGGAGGGCGGGGGCGAGAGACCCAGTACTTC.

This clonotype was observed many times. The chain recombines TRBV4-1 with TRBJ1-1; D ambiguous. V gave up 1 base and J gave up 5 bases, with 11 bases separating them. The CDR3 loop spans 14 amino acids. The germline V gene has CDR1 MGHRA and CDR2 YSYEKL. This CDR3 reads CASSQARLGTEAFF. CDR3 in DNA: TGCGCCAGCAGCCAAGCCCGGCTCGGGACTGAAGCTTTCTTT.

This clonotype has at least ten counts. The chain is built from TRBV12-3 or TRBV12-4 and TRBJ1-2; TRBD1 might be the D (5 bases). The CDR3 covers 17 residues. Trimming took 4 bases from V and 3 from J, leaving 21 bases between them. The CDR3 DNA is TGTGCCAGCAGTTCCCCCCCGCCGGGACGGGGATACTATGGCTACACCTTC. It is translated as CASSSPPPGRGYYGYTF.

This clonotype appeared many times. The chain couples TRBV11-2 to TRBJ2-3, with D unresolved. CDR3 length equals 15 residues. The germline CDR1 and CDR2 sequences are SGHAT and FQNNGV. V dropped 2 bases and J dropped 7 bases, with 16 bases sitting between them. The DNA for the CDR3 is TGTGCCAGCAGCTTACCCGGACCTGGCCCCCATACGCAGTATTTT. Protein product: CASSLPGPGPHTQYF.

This clonotype has at least ten counts. The chain has TRBV5-5 and TRBJ1-1; 10 bases align to TRBD1. The ends lost 1 base at V and 5 bases at J; junction bases unmatched: 2. Germline V gene lookup returns CDR1 SGHKS and CDR2 YYEKEE (reference sequence). The CDR3 runs 14 residues. The CDR3 loop reads CASSLWTGGTEAFF. The CDR3, as DNA: TGTGCCAGCAGCTTGTGGACAGGGGGGACTGAAGCTTTCTTT.

This clonotype has ten or more counts. This rearrangement joins TRBV29-1 to TRBJ2-3; D gene ambiguous. In germline, CDR1 is SQVTM, CDR2 ANQGSEA. CDR3 length: 12 amino acids. Trimming stripped 2 bases from V and 5 bases from J, with 8 bases between. The CDR3 nucleotides are TGCAGCGTTGAACCTGTCCGAGATACGCAGTATTTT. Encoded protein: CSVEPVRDTQYF.

This clonotype appeared many times. V and J are TRBV19 and TRBJ1-2; no clear D. V gave up 6 bases and J gave up 3 bases, with 8 bases separating them. The CDR3 sequence is 12 residues long. Germline CDR1 LNHDA, CDR2 SQIVND (reference sequence). The CDR3 reads CASRRGDYGYTF. As DNA, the CDR3 is TGTGCCAGTAGACGGGGAGACTATGGCTACACCTTC.

This clonotype was counted at least ten times. The V gene is TRBV12-3 or TRBV12-4, the J gene TRBJ2-7; D unresolved. Trimming removed 3 bases at V and 5 bases at J, with 2 bases between. The length of the CDR3 is 10 residues. CDR3 sequence: CASSFNEQYF. CDR3 sequence (DNA): TGTGCCAGCAGTTTTAACGAGCAGTACTTC.